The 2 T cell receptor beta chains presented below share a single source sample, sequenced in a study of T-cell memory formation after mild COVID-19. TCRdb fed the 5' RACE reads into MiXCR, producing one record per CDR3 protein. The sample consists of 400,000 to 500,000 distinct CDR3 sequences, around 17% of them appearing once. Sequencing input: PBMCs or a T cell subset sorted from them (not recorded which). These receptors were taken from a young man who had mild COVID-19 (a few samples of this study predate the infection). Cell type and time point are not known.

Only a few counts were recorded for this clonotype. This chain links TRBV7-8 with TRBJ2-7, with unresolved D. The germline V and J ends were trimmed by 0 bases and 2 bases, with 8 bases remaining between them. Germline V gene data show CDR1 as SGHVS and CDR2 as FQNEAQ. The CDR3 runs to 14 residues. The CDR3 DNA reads TGTGCCAGCAGCTTAGCGCCGGGTCCCTACGAGCAGTACGTC. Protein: CASSLAPGPYEQYV.

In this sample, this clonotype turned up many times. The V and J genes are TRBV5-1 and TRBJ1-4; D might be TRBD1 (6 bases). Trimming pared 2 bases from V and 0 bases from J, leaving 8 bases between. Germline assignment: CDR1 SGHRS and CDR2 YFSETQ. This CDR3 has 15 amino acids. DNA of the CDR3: TGCGCCAGCAGCTTCGGGACAACAACTAATGAAAAACTGTTTTTT. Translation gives CASSFGTTTNEKLFF.